This TCR beta chain was found in a study of Graves' ophthalmopathy and Graves' hyperthyroidism. Study-wide results and limits: Most thyroid-expanded clonotypes exceeding 0.001 frequency were also found in blood.

This clonotype was seen a handful of times. What it binds is unknown. Transcripts of RNA were the source for amplifying TCR beta CDR3 regions. RT-PCR in the first round used HTBI primers; a second-round multiplex PCR followed. A single record per CDR3 protein comes from TCRdb applying MiXCR to the multiplex PCR reads. The sample contains hundreds of thousands of distinct CDR3 sequences, approximately 40% of which appear only once. This CDR3 comprises 14 residues. With V trimmed by 5 bases and J by 5 bases, 7 bases remained unmatched. Germline V CDR1 and CDR2: SEHNR, FQNEAQ (reference sequence). The chain has TRBV7-9 and TRBJ1-1; 8 bases align to TRBD1. The TCR comes from an adult man with Graves' ophthalmopathy. The sequenced sample consisted of peripheral blood. CDR3 sequence reads: CASSPNDRGTEAFF. The CDR3 coding sequence is TGTGCCAGCAGCCCAAACGACAGGGGAACTGAAGCTTTCTTT.